A single sample is the source of the 5 T cell receptor beta chains below, sequenced in a study of tumor-infiltrating lymphocytes in primary liver carcinoma. Total RNA (around 0.45 ug) served as template for TCR beta cDNA synthesis primed by a constant-region primer. Libraries of TCR beta came from three nested multiplex PCR rounds with slightly modified ARM-PCR. TRBV1-TRBV30 forward primers paired with a C-beta reverse primer drove the first two PCR rounds, around 9 cycles each. TCRdb recomputed calls from the multiplex PCR reads with MiXCR, one row per CDR3 protein. The table has under 85,000 distinct CDR3 sequences, over 60% seen once; the top ten hold just under 20%. The roughly 17-31 mg bulk tissue piece was not sorted before simultaneous RNA and DNA extraction. The source material was liver tumor tissue from sampling region 1. Subset described: tumor region T1, superior pole. Source of these receptors: a man aged 35-49 years with primary liver carcinoma and hepatitis B virus infection.

The chain is built from TRBV11-2 and TRBJ2-5, with D perhaps matching TRBD1 or TRBD2 (5 bases each). The CDR3 is 16 amino acids. Germline loops: CDR1 SGHAT, CDR2 FQNNGV. CDR3 DNA sequence: TGTGCTGGCAGATCTCGGGGCTCGGCCCACCAAGAGACCCAGTACTTC. This gives the protein CAGRSRGSAHQETQYF.

About this clonotype: An end of the junction does not agree with germline; a read error may underlie this. The chain is built from TRBV6-5 and TRBJ2-2, with a weak D call TRBD2 (5 bases). CDR3 size: 14 residues. The germline V gene has CDR1 MNHEY and CDR2 SVGAGI. The CDR3 reads CASSNYVNTGELFF. CDR3 DNA: TGTGCCAGCAGTAACTACGTGAACACCGGGGAGCTGTTCTTT.

Details on this clonotype: A read error may produce the germline difference seen at one junction end. This rearrangement joins TRBV6-1 to TRBJ2-7; 9 bases are a match to TRBD1. Germline V gene data show CDR1 as MNHNS and CDR2 as SASEGT. The CDR3 totals 15 residues. In DNA, the CDR3 is TGTGCCGGCAGTGAAGCGCCGGGACAGGGCTGCGAGCAGTACTTC. Residues: CAGSEAPGQGCEQYF.

This clonotype was observed many times. The CDR3 loop is CASSLKSSGRAATSTDTQYF. For the CDR3, the DNA is TGTGCCAGCAGCTTAAAGTCTAGCGGGAGGGCCGCTACTAGCACAGATACGCAGTATTTT. The genes are TRBV7-9 and TRBJ2-3, with TRBD2 matching 12 bases. CDR3 size: 20 residues. Germline V gene lookup returns CDR1 SEHNR and CDR2 FQNEAQ (reference sequence). J lost 0 bases, V lost 2 bases, and 12 bases had no gene match.

This clonotype was counted a single time. This sequence may be a read error, since a much larger clone differs from it by one base. Since no conserved phenylalanine or tryptophan closes the CDR3, a read error is the likely cause. V gene TRBV28 combines with J gene TRBJ2-4; D call uncertain. The germline gives CDR1 MDHEN, CDR2 SYDVKM. V lost 5 bases, J lost 0 bases, and 5 bases lay in between. The CDR3 is 13 residues long. CDR3 loop: CASSLIAKNIQYL. The CDR3 DNA reads as TGTGCCAGCAGTCTTATAGCCAAAAACATTCAGTACCTC.